This TCR beta chain comes out of a study of T cell repertoires in cytomegalovirus infection. On the study more broadly: Public TCR beta signatures were indicative of both CMV infection and a matching HLA type. Overall study findings and caveats: The ex vivo response was dominated by HLA-C-restricted CMV-specific TCR beta clonotypes.

This clonotype turned up a few times. Its specificity is not known. TCRdb reanalysed the reads using MiXCR and keeps one entry per CDR3 protein. The sample yields 650,000 to 900,000 distinct CDR3 sequences, almost 30% seen once. CDR3 length: 17 residues. Per the germline V gene, CDR1 is SGHAT and CDR2 is FQNNGV. V was clipped by 5 bases and J by 6 bases; unmatched bases: 16. Sequenced here: cultured CD8+ T cells from PBMCs, sampled from culture after CMV antigen stimulation. The source is a human donor in good health (CMV status not recorded). Some clones in this sample may be carry-over from other donors' samples. The chain couples TRBV11-2 to TRBJ1-1; 9 bases line up with TRBD1. This chain's CDR3 is CASSPYMRRDRDSEAFF. For the CDR3, the DNA is TGTGCCAGCAGCCCTTATATGCGACGGGACAGGGATTCTGAAGCTTTCTTT.